The 25 T cell receptor beta chains below all came from one sample that was sequenced in a study of blood T cells in healthy people across ages (dated by TCRdb to about 2015). Libraries came from 5' RACE. The listed sequencing device is Illumina HiSeq 2500. The second PCR ran for roughly 7 to 11 cycles and used a J-beta primer mix along with a sample-barcoded 5' primer. TCRdb reran the public reads through fastp at Q25 and MiXCR, keeping productive beta chains. Entries that share a CDR3 protein sequence are merged under the most common genes and DNA. For this sample there are around 1,700,000 distinct CDR3 sequences; roughly 27% appear just once. 7% to 9% of the sample is in the top ten clones. Sequenced input: blood. The origin of the receptors is a woman aged 25 to 39 in good health.

This chain links TRBV7-9 with TRBJ2-7, with TRBD1 matching over 7 bases. Looked up from germline, CDR1 is SEHNR and CDR2 is FQNEAQ (reference sequence). The trim removed 4 bases at V and 5 bases at J, leaving 5 bases unmatched. The CDR3 spans 13 residues. CDR3 loop: CASSSHTGDEQYF. The CDR3 DNA reads as TGTGCCAGCAGCTCGCATACAGGGGACGAGCAGTACTTC. The full variable domain, with the rest looked up from reference TRBV7-9 and TRBJ2-7, is DTGVSQNPRHKITKRGQNVTFRCDPISEHNRLYWYRQTLGQGPEFLTYFQNEAQLEKSRLLSDRFSAERPKGSFSTLEIQRTEQGDSAMYLCASSSHTGDEQYFGPGTRLTVT.

The genes are TRBV4-2 and TRBJ2-3; D not certain. Germline CDR1 LGHNA, CDR2 YNFKEQ. V shed 0 bases and J shed 2 bases, with 12 bases lying between them. The CDR3 sequence is 16 residues long. The CDR3 DNA sequence: TGTGCCAGCAGCCAAGAAAGTGTGGGGATCACAGATACGCAGTATTTT. Amino acid sequence: CASSQESVGITDTQYF.

This clonotype was seen only a few times. The chain is built from TRBV7-9 and TRBJ1-5; tentative D call: TRBD1 (5 bases). CDR1 is SEHNR, CDR2 FQNEAQ, per germline (reference sequence). Trimming cost V 6 bases and J 5 bases, with 17 bases left between them. This CDR3 contains 15 residues. CDR3 sequence (DNA): TGTGCCAGCAGTTCCGGGACGGGACTTTATCAGCCCCAGCATTTT. It encodes CASSSGTGLYQPQHF.

This clonotype came up a few times. The chain uses TRBV2 and TRBJ2-7; 11 bases line up with TRBD2. Unmatched junction bases numbered 6, after V lost 5 bases and J lost 0 bases. Germline V gene lookup returns CDR1 SNHLY and CDR2 FYNNEI. This CDR3 has 16 residues. The CDR3: CASSRLAGGSSYEQYF. DNA of the CDR3: TGTGCCAGCAGTCGATTAGCGGGAGGGAGCTCCTACGAGCAGTACTTC.

The genes are TRBV5-1 and TRBJ2-7; 8 nucleotides match TRBD1. V shed 4 bases, J shed 2 bases, and the junction held 5 bases outside the gene matches. Germline V gives CDR1 SGHRS, CDR2 YFSETQ. CDR3 length: 14 amino acids. The CDR3 reads CASSREGQAYEQYF. The CDR3 coding sequence is TGCGCCAGCAGCAGAGAGGGACAGGCCTACGAGCAGTACTTC. Variable domain in full (rest from reference TRBV5-1 and TRBJ2-7): KAGVTQTPRYLIKTRGQQVTLSCSPISGHRSVSWYQQTPGQGLQFLFEYFSETQRNKGNFPGRFSGRQFSNSRSEMNVSTLELGDSALYLCASSREGQAYEQYFGPGTRLTVT.

The J gene is TRBJ1-6, the V gene TRBV6-1; 8 bases match TRBD1. The CDR3 length is 16 residues. V lost 4 bases and J lost 9; bases outside the gene matches: 11. From germline, CDR1 is MNHNS and CDR2 SASEGT. CDR3 DNA sequence: TGTGCCAGCAGTGTCACATGGACAGGGCACCGTTCACCCCTCCACTTT. This codes for CASSVTWTGHRSPLHF.

The V gene is TRBV18, the J gene TRBJ2-4, with D perhaps matching TRBD1 or TRBD2 (5 bases each). The J call is doubtful: the DNA matches TRBJ2-7 better. Germline values: CDR1 KGHSH, CDR2 LQKENI. This CDR3 has 14 residues. For the CDR3, the DNA is TGTGCCAGCTCTTCGGACTCGGGGCAGTGCGAGCAGTACTTC. This translates into CASSSDSGQCEQYF.

This clonotype was detected only a few times. This chain connects TRBV7-3 to TRBJ2-1; 8 positions agree with TRBD2. This CDR3 contains 16 residues. From germline, CDR1 is SGHTA and CDR2 FQGTGA. Germline trimming cut 5 bases from V and 6 bases from J; bases unmatched to any gene: 12. CDR3 residues: CASSPNARGGLNEQFF. The CDR3 DNA reads as TGTGCCAGCAGCCCTAATGCTCGGGGGGGTCTCAATGAGCAGTTCTTC. Based on the CDR3 plus reference TRBV7-3 and TRBJ2-1, the full variable domain is GAGVSQTPSNKVTEKGKYVELRCDPISGHTALYWYRQSLGQGPEFLIYFQGTGAADDSGLPNDRFFAVRPEGSVSTLKIQRTERGDSAVYLCASSPNARGGLNEQFFGPGTRLTVL.

A few counts support this clonotype. The CDR3 coding sequence is TGTGCCAGCAGTTCGACAGGGGGGTCGGAGCCCGAAGCTTTCTTT. As protein: CASSSTGGSEPEAFF. This rearrangement joins TRBV6-2 or TRBV6-3 to TRBJ1-1; 9 bases line up with TRBD1. Trimming at V came to 4 bases and at J to 8 bases, leaving 11 bases not matched to a gene. The CDR3 runs to 15 residues. In germline, CDR1 is MNHEY, CDR2 SVGEGT.

This clonotype was observed a few times. The chain recombines TRBV20-1 with TRBJ1-1, with D uncertain. The germline gives CDR1 DFQATT, CDR2 SNEGSKA (reference sequence). V was shortened by 7 bases and J by 1 base, with 13 bases between the two germline ends. The CDR3 loop spans 13 amino acids. In nucleotides, the CDR3 is TGCAGTGTTCCATCCGGGAAGAACACTGAAGCTTTCTTT. It specifies CSVPSGKNTEAFF.

In this sample, this clonotype turned up a few times. CDR3 in DNA: TGTGCCAGCGAAGGTGGGGGGTCTGCCTACGAGCAGTACTTC. It codes for CASEGGGSAYEQYF. The J gene is TRBJ2-7, the V gene TRBV6-1; possible D gene TRBD2, 6 bases. CDR1 and CDR2 (germline): MNHNS, SASEGT. The CDR3 is 14 residues long. V was shortened by 8 bases and J by 2 bases, with 16 bases between the two germline ends.

The table lists this clonotype with many counts. The chain employs TRBV7-2 and TRBJ1-6; D gene unclear. V was shortened by 1 base and J by 7 bases, with 14 bases between the two germline ends. Per the germline V gene, CDR1 is SGHTA and CDR2 is FQGNSA. This CDR3 spans 16 amino acids. The CDR3 coding sequence is TGTGCCAGCAGCTTAGAAGGCGGTCAGAGGAATTCACCCCTCCACTTT. This sequence encodes CASSLEGGQRNSPLHF. The variable domain in full, completed from reference TRBV7-2 and TRBJ1-6, reads GAGVSQSPSNKVTEKGKDVELRCDPISGHTALYWYRQSLGQGLEFLIYFQGNSAPDKSGLPSDRFSAERTGGSVSTLTIQRTQQEDSAVYLCASSLEGGQRNSPLHFGNGTRLTVT.

The chain combines TRBV7-8 with TRBJ2-1; 7 bases map to TRBD2. V was pared by 8 bases and J by 8 bases, with 12 bases of the junction left unmatched. The CDR3 has 14 residues. CDR1 and CDR2 (germline): SGHVS, FQNEAQ. The CDR3 reads CASSRTRVPDEQFF. The CDR3 DNA sequence: TGTGCCAGCTCTAGGACTAGAGTACCCGATGAGCAGTTCTTC.

This sequence joins TRBV9 and TRBJ2-7, with TRBD1 as a possible D gene (5 bases). V was trimmed by 0 bases and J by 5 bases, leaving 12 bases between them. Germline V gives CDR1 SGDLS, CDR2 YYNGEE. This CDR3 region has 14 residues. The CDR3 sequence: CASSVGGGPNEQYF. Written as DNA, the CDR3 is TGTGCCAGCAGCGTAGGGGGCGGCCCCAACGAGCAGTACTTC.

The rearrangement uses TRBV6-5 and TRBJ1-1, with D perhaps matching TRBD1 (6 bases). The germline CDR1 and CDR2 sequences are MNHEY and SVGAGI. There are 14 residues in the CDR3. V was clipped by 6 bases and J by 0 bases, with 11 bases between them. CDR3 loop: CASRLGHLNTEAFF. CDR3 nucleotides: TGTGCCAGCAGACTGGGACACCTGAACACTGAAGCTTTCTTT.

V gene TRBV7-2 combines with J gene TRBJ2-3; D may correspond to TRBD1 or TRBD2 (5 bases each). CDR1 and CDR2 from the germline V gene are SGHTA and FQGNSA. This CDR3 is 15 amino acids long. The V end lost 5 bases, the J end lost 6 bases, and 18 bases lay between the germline ends. The CDR3 loop is CASSPRRGLDDTQYF. The CDR3 DNA reads as TGTGCCAGCAGCCCCAGACGGGGCCTCGACGATACGCAGTATTTT.

This clonotype was observed many times. The chain recombines TRBV12-3 or TRBV12-4 with TRBJ1-1; D is possibly TRBD1 (5 bases). V shed 6 bases and J shed 0 bases, with 20 bases lying between them. The CDR3 contains 17 residues. CDR3 protein: CASSSEGWGRMNTEAFF. CDR3 DNA sequence: TGTGCCAGCAGCTCAGAGGGCTGGGGACGGATGAACACTGAAGCTTTCTTT.

This clonotype was seen repeatedly, ten times or more. The CDR3: CASSYNVEGSHEQYF. CDR3 in DNA: TGTGCCAGCAGTTACAACGTAGAGGGGTCCCACGAGCAGTACTTC. V gene TRBV6-2 or TRBV6-3 combines with J gene TRBJ2-7; possibly TRBD1 or TRBD2 for D (5 bases each). In germline, CDR1 is MNHEY, CDR2 SVGEGT. The CDR3 length is 15 residues. The V and J ends lost 2 bases and 5 bases respectively, with 16 bases between them.

This clonotype was observed a few times. V is TRBV12-3 or TRBV12-4 and J is TRBJ1-1, with D possibly TRBD1 on 5 matching bases. The CDR3 sequence is 13 residues long. Trimming took 6 bases from V and 3 from J, leaving 11 bases between them. The CDR3 region has the DNA TGTGCCAGCAGGAGAGACAGTTACACTGAAGCTTTCTTT. As protein: CASRRDSYTEAFF.

This clonotype has a handful of counts. Given a much more abundant clone one base away, this may be a read error. The chain uses TRBV7-2 and TRBJ2-7, with D perhaps assigned TRBD1 or TRBD2 (5 bases each). Germline CDR1 SGHTA, CDR2 FQGNSA. The CDR3 loop spans 14 amino acids. The V and J ends lost 4 bases and 0 bases respectively, with 10 bases between them. The CDR3 DNA reads as TGTACCAGCAGCTCCCGGGACCTCTCCTACGAGCAGTACTTC. Amino acids: CTSSSRDLSYEQYF. Supplemented by reference TRBV7-2 and TRBJ2-7, the full variable domain reads GAGVSQSPSNKVTEKGKDVELRCDPISGHTALYWYRQSLGQGLEFLIYFQGNSAPDKSGLPSDRFSAERTGGSVSTLTIQRTQQEDSAVYLCTSSSRDLSYEQYFGPGTRLTVT.

This clonotype has more than one count but fewer than ten. This rearrangement joins TRBV5-1 to TRBJ1-1; D gene unclear. Between the trimmed V and J ends, which lost 2 bases and 0 bases, there was a span of 11 bases. CDR1 and CDR2 (germline): SGHRS, YFSETQ. The CDR3 totals 15 residues. CDR3 region: CASSLTTQMNTEAFF. As DNA, the CDR3 is TGCGCCAGCAGCTTAACAACACAGATGAACACTGAAGCTTTCTTT.

This clonotype was seen a few times. The chain joins TRBV6-5 to TRBJ2-3; D possibly corresponds to TRBD1 (5 bases). CDR3 size: 14 residues. CDR1 is MNHEY and CDR2 is SVGAGI in the germline V gene. V was pared by 2 bases and J by 4 bases, with 10 bases between. The CDR3 DNA follows: TGTGCCAGCAGTTACCAATTACAGGCAGATACGCAGTATTTT. It translates to CASSYQLQADTQYF.

For the CDR3, the DNA is TGTGCCAGCAGCCAAGAGAGCTCAAAGCAGTTCTTC. Its translation: CASSQESSKQFF. This rearrangement joins TRBV3-1 to TRBJ2-1; D unclear. Germline-derived CDR1 and CDR2 are LGHDT and YNNKEL (reference sequence). CDR3 length: 12 amino acids. Trimming cost V 0 bases and J 11 bases, with 8 bases left between them.

The chain couples TRBV29-1 to TRBJ2-1, with a possible D match to TRBD2 (5 bases). The germline V and J ends were trimmed by 4 bases and 13 bases, with 11 bases remaining between them. The CDR3 extends over 10 amino acids. In germline, CDR1 is SQVTM, CDR2 ANQGSEA. CDR3 sequence: CSVGYPGQFF. DNA for the CDR3: TGCAGCGTTGGATACCCGGGACAGTTCTTC.

J is TRBJ2-5 and V is TRBV18; 8 nucleotides agree with TRBD1. The CDR3 length is 14 residues. V was pared by 3 bases and J by 6 bases, with 6 bases of the junction left unmatched. Germline V gene lookup returns CDR1 KGHSH and CDR2 LQKENI. The chain's CDR3 is CASSPGGQGQTQYF. The CDR3 region has the DNA TGTGCCAGCTCACCGGGAGGACAGGGACAGACCCAGTACTTC.